This TCR beta chain was sequenced for a study of blood T cell repertoires in COVID-19. The wider study: COVID-19 samples from acute and convalescent phases originated in the United States, Italy and Spain.

In the study's own analysis: Estimation of nucleated cell counts was performed using reference gene primer amplification. Assay: immunoSEQ multiplex PCR; the TCRdb copy retains only in-frame clones and omits some. V, J and clone size are taken as reported in that table, and D and trimming were inferred from the DNA itself. The sample carries 200,000 to 300,000 clones, roughly 90% recorded once. Sequenced material: peripheral blood. This receptor was obtained from a man aged 60 to 69 who had recovered from COVID-19.

CDR3 nucleotide sequence: TGTGCCTGGAGTACCTCCGGGACAGGGAAAAACATTCAGTACTTC. Residues: CAWSTSGTGKNIQYF. The chain joins TRBV30 to TRBJ2-4, with 9 bases that match TRBD1. Per the germline V gene, CDR1 is GTSNPN and CDR2 is SVGIG (reference sequence). With V trimmed by 2 bases and J by 4 bases, 6 bases remained unmatched. CDR3 length: 15 amino acids.